The rows below give T cell receptor beta chains drawn from one sample of a study of T-cell reconstitution after alpha-beta-depleted transplantation in children. From the PCR reads, TCRdb called clonotypes with MiXCR, one entry per CDR3 protein. Of tens of thousands of distinct CDR3 sequences listed, under 8% were seen once; the top ten hold over 25%. The specimen was peripheral blood, collected 60 days after TCRalphabeta/CD19-depleted stem cell transplant. All receptors derive from a child less than two years old who had a stem cell transplant for acute myeloid leukemia, so the T cells may come from the graft donor. Both conserved end residues are trimmed from each CDR3. Clone size appears in some rows only: once, few, many, or a class for an expanded clone.

V gene,J gene,clone size,CDR3 length,CDR3 protein
TRBV6-2/TRBV6-3,TRBJ2-7,many,9,ASTALEEQY
TRBV4-3,TRBJ2-5,many,11,ASSQRGGKTQY
TRBV12-5,TRBJ2-3,many,12,ASGPGSFTDTQY
TRBV7-9,TRBJ2-1,many,10,ASTGRGDEQF
TRBV20-1,TRBJ2-2,NA,13,SAPRGGVDTGELF
TRBV5-1,TRBJ2-1,many,14,ASSLARGNYYNEQF
TRBV7-9,TRBJ2-7,few,12,ASSLRQGAYEQY
TRBV7-9,TRBJ2-7,many,13,ASSLVPTPTYEQY
TRBV29-1,TRBJ1-1,few,14,SVDGPGRVVNTEAF
TRBV12-3/TRBV12-4,TRBJ1-3,many,12,ASSLGSSGNTIY
TRBV5-6,TRBJ1-2,many,10,ASSSLNYGYT
TRBV6-1,TRBJ2-5,many,12,ASSLRDREETQY
TRBV29-1,TRBJ2-5,many,11,SVPRDWRETQY
TRBV29-1,TRBJ1-1,many,10,SLNVCRTEAF
TRBV7-8,TRBJ1-4,many,12,ASSYSNWREKLF
TRBV4-3,TRBJ2-7,few,12,ASSLGTGPWEQY
TRBV25-1,TRBJ2-1,many,11,ASSERNYNEQF
TRBV23-1,TRBJ2-5,NA,16,ASSQIRDGEGIQETQY
TRBV7-9,TRBJ2-7,many,11,ASSPPGTVEQY
TRBV5-1,TRBJ2-7,many,11,ASRLDSYYEQY
TRBV4-1,TRBJ2-1,many,13,ASSLEASGRGEQF
TRBV7-9,TRBJ2-7,many,14,ASSLLPSGRSYEQY
TRBV12-3/TRBV12-4,TRBJ1-1,many,11,ASSLQGLTEAF
TRBV7-9,TRBJ2-7,many,12,ASSFAGDPYEQY
TRBV28,TRBJ2-6,many,12,ASSLPRIANVLT
TRBV13,TRBJ2-2,many,12,ASSPDLATGELF
TRBV6-2/TRBV6-3,TRBJ2-2,many,14,ASSLPRGGHTGELF
TRBV24-1,TRBJ2-3,many,14,ATSDLDGTNTDTQY
TRBV4-3,TRBJ1-2,many,16,ASSQLKRRDRLNYGYT
TRBV24-1,TRBJ1-2,many,11,ATSPKDSRGYT
TRBV7-6,TRBJ2-2,few,13,ASSARDIHTGELF
TRBV7-8,TRBJ2-7,many,12,ASSPSGRTYEQY
TRBV12-3/TRBV12-4,TRBJ1-6,many,12,ASRPQVYNSPLH
TRBV4-1,TRBJ2-3,many,13,ASSQGPQDTDTQY
TRBV4-2,TRBJ2-1,many,10,ASSQEGGPKF
TRBV2,TRBJ2-3,few,12,ASSELPGTDTQY
TRBV29-1,TRBJ1-1,many,8,SVLHTEAF
TRBV29-1,TRBJ2-7,many,11,SAQPGLGDEQY
TRBV30,TRBJ2-2,few,10,AWSWGTGELF
TRBV7-6,TRBJ2-7,many,13,ASSLEGRRDYEQY